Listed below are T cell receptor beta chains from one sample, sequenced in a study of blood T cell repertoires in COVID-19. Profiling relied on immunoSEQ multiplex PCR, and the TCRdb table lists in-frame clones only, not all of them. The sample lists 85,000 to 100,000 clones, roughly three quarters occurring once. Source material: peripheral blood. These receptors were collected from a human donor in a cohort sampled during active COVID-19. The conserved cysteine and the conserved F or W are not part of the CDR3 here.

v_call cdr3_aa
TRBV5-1 ASSRGQGAYEQF
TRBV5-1 ASGNGAGATNEKLF
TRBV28 ASRTGSGEQF
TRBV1 TSTHREWEALSYEQY
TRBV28 ASSLSAPSGRVENTGELF
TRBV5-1 ASSLVGGADTQY
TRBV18 ASSPRRGLGWTEAF
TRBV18 ATLRGIETEAF
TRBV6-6 ATMTSGTDTQY
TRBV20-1 SASPGQSRNEQY
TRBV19 ASSIPPADTQY
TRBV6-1 ASSEFGTGTQY
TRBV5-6 ASSFSGFDTQY
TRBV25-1 ASSESGGGTDTQY
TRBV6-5 ASKNRKNNSPLH
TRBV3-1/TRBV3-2 ASSPYFSGNRNEQF
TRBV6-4 ASSETGDYGYT
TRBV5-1 ASSLGGRTYEQY
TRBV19 ASSIGVPEQGAYTEAF
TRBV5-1 ASSLGTGYLANEQF
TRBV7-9 ASSLTGTYEQY
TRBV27 ASSFDRVGSTEAF
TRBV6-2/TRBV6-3 ASSSRDRGSGQPQH
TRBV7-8 ASSHGQEKETQY
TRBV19 ASSISGANEKLF
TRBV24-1 ATSDFRSGVETQY
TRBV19 VSSIIRTSGAYLYNEQF
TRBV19 ASSIYRGSFADTQY
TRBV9 ASSGGASGPNSYEQY
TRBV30 AWSGTGGYGNTIY
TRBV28 ASSLSEGSWDQPQH
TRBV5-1 ASSLLAGGTTGELF